The clone carrying this T cell receptor beta chain was seen a handful of times. After removal of 4 bases from V and 8 bases from J, the junction contained 13 bases not matched to a gene. CDR1 is SGHRS, CDR2 YFSETQ, per germline. This CDR3 is built from 16 residues. Using its own MiXCR run on the RT-PCR reads, TCRdb lists one record per CDR3 protein. This sample carries roughly 500,000 distinct CDR3 sequences, approximately 24% of them seen once, and the ten largest clones take 2.8%. The sample originates from a study of response to subunit inactivated influenza vaccine. The same data also went into a second study, on T cells expressing NK-cell markers. As that report states: 5'RACE template switching built TCR beta cDNA with unique molecular identifiers. In sorted CD3+CD56+NKG2C+, CD3+CD56+NKG2C- and CD3+CD56-NKG2C+ T cells, TCR beta repertoires were obtained. Seven HCMV-seropositive donors and one seronegative donor made up the eight sequenced donors. A few donors likewise had their CD3+CD56-NKG2C+ fraction led by these clonotypes.

The gene calls are TRBV5-1 and TRBJ2-1; the match to TRBD2 covers 9 bases. The sequence came from a man in his forties or fifties who received an inactivated influenza vaccine. The source was CD4+ T cells sorted from PBMCs, collected about 12 days after vaccination. Here the CDR3 reads CASSRGPSGTPDEQFF. The CDR3 DNA sequence: TGCGCCAGCAGCAGAGGCCCTAGCGGGACCCCCGATGAGCAGTTCTTC. The complete variable domain, with remaining parts taken from reference TRBV5-1 and TRBJ2-1, reads KAGVTQTPRYLIKTRGQQVTLSCSPISGHRSVSWYQQTPGQGLQFLFEYFSETQRNKGNFPGRFSGRQFSNSRSEMNVSTLELGDSALYLCASSRGPSGTPDEQFFGPGTRLTVL.